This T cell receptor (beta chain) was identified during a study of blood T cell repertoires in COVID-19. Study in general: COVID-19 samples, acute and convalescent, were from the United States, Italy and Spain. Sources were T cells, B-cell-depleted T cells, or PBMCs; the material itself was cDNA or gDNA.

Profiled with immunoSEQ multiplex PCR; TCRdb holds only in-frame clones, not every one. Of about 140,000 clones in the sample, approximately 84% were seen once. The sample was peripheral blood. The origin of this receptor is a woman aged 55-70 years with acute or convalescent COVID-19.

This CDR3 is CASSLGRGDTSLTNQPQHF. The CDR3 DNA reads as TGTGCCAGCAGCTTAGGCAGGGGCGACACCTCTTTGACCAATCAGCCCCAGCATTTT. The rearrangement uses TRBV7-9 and TRBJ1-5; D might be TRBD1 (6 bases). With 1 base removed from V and 3 bases from J, the gap between germline ends came to 22 bases. CDR1 is SEHNR, CDR2 FQNEAQ, per germline (reference sequence). CDR3 size: 19 residues.